The rows below give T cell receptor beta chains drawn from one sample of a study of OX40 agonist ivuxolimab in advanced cancers. The protocol was immunoSEQ multiplex PCR, while the TCRdb copy is restricted to in-frame clones and leaves out a portion. The repertoire has 15,000 to 20,000 clones, 75% to 90% of them found once; the top ten carry about 29%. Sample: CD4+ or CD8+ T cells sorted from blood, taken in a trial of the OX40 agonist ivuxolimab. These receptors originate from an adult with an advanced solid tumor such as melanoma, head and neck, liver or kidney cancer. CDR3s include the opening cysteine and the closing phenylalanine or tryptophan. D genes are given only for firm matches. A row's size may be missing; if present it is once, few, many or a size class.

TRBV6-4	TRBJ1-5	NA	NA	TGTGCCAGCGCTTACAGGGATAGCAATCAGCCCCAGCATTTT	CASAYRDSNQPQHF
TRBV4-1	TRBJ1-6	TRBD1	NA	TGCGCCAGCAGCCGGACCGACATAACAGGGGGTAATTCACCCCTCCACTTT	CASSRTDITGGNSPLHF
TRBV7-6	TRBJ2-1	NA	NA	TGTGCCAGCAGCCGGACCGGGACAAAAAGTCTCAATGAGCAGTTCTTC	CASSRTGTKSLNEQFF
TRBV27	TRBJ1-4	NA	NA	TGTGCCAGCACTCCCGACGGCGAAAAACTGTTTTTT	CASTPDGEKLFF
TRBV19	TRBJ1-5	NA	NA	TGTGCCAGTAGTATAGGGGTCAGGGAAATTAGTCAGCCCCAGCATTTT	CASSIGVREISQPQHF
TRBV4-1	TRBJ1-3	NA	NA	TGCGCCAGCAGCCAAGAAGGACGCATCTCTGGAAACACCATATATTTT	CASSQEGRISGNTIYF
TRBV27	TRBJ2-3	TRBD1	NA	TGTGCCAGCAGTCTCTCTCCGACAGGGGGCACAGATACGCAGTATTTT	CASSLSPTGGTDTQYF
TRBV11-3	TRBJ2-1	NA	NA	TGTGCCAGCAGCTTAGTTAGGGGCGGGCGGAGGGGCATTGGCAATGAGCAGTTCTTC	CASSLVRGGRRGIGNEQFF
TRBV7-9	TRBJ2-5	NA	NA	TGTGCCAGCAGCTCAGCCAACCCCGGGGGCCAAGAGACTCAGTACTTC	CASSSANPGGQETQYF
TRBV25-1	TRBJ2-7	NA	NA	TGTGCCACCCATCCCCAAAACGGCGGGATCCTCTTC	CATHPQNGGILF
TRBV28	TRBJ2-4	TRBD2	NA	TGTGCCAGCAGTTTCCTGACTAGCGGGGGGAACATTCAGTACTTC	CASSFLTSGGNIQYF
TRBV27	TRBJ2-1	NA	NA	TGTGCCAGCAGTTCCCCCGGGGTGGGGTTTAACAATGAGCAGTTCTTC	CASSSPGVGFNNEQFF
TRBV11-3	TRBJ2-5	NA	NA	TGTGCCAGCAGCTTGGAGGGCTTGAATTCTCGAGAGACCCAGTACTTC	CASSLEGLNSRETQYF
TRBV11-3	TRBJ2-1	TRBD1	NA	TGTGCCAGCAGCGGACGAGACAGGGTCAATGAGCAGTTCTTC	CASSGRDRVNEQFF
TRBV5-4	TRBJ2-7	NA	NA	TGTGCCAGCAGCCTTGGTTCAGGATTCTACGAGCAGTACTTC	CASSLGSGFYEQYF
TRBV5-1	TRBJ2-2	TRBD1	NA	TGCGCCAGCAGCTTGGCCGGGACAGGGTTCCCCGGGGAGCTGTTTTTT	CASSLAGTGFPGELFF
TRBV19	TRBJ2-4	TRBD2	NA	TGTGCCAGTAGTCCAGGGCTTCTAGCGGGAGATTCGAAAAACATTCAGTACTTC	CASSPGLLAGDSKNIQYF
TRBV6-6	TRBJ1-2	NA	NA	TGTGCCAGCAGTTACTCGGCGGGTACTAACTATGGCTACACCTTC	CASSYSAGTNYGYTF
TRBV7-8	TRBJ2-5	NA	once	TGTGCCAGCAGCTCAATAGTGTACTTAACTAGGGAGACCCAGTACTTC	CASSSIVYLTRETQYF
TRBV11-3	TRBJ2-3	TRBD2	few	TGTGCCAGCAGCTTAGACACTAGCGGGATGCTAGATACGCAGTATTTT	CASSLDTSGMLDTQYF
TRBV7-6	TRBJ2-2	TRBD1	NA	TGTGCCAGCGAAGCCGGGACAGGTGACACCGGGGAGCTGTTTTTT	CASEAGTGDTGELFF
TRBV9	TRBJ2-3	TRBD2	NA	TGTGCCAGCAACCCGGGACTAGCGGGAGCAGATACGCAGTATTTT	CASNPGLAGADTQYF
TRBV9	TRBJ1-2	NA	few	TGTGCCAGCGGGGGCTATGGCTACACCTTC	CASGGYGYTF
TRBV7-2	TRBJ2-1	NA	medium-sized	TGTGCCAGCAGCTTAGAGGAAAGTAGCAGGAATGAGCAGTTCTTC	CASSLEESSRNEQFF
TRBV28	TRBJ1-5	NA	NA	TGTGCCAGCAGTGAGGGTCTAAGCAATCAGCCCCAGCATTTT	CASSEGLSNQPQHF
TRBV28	TRBJ1-1	NA	NA	TGTGCCAGCAGCTATGGTAACACTGAAGCTTTCTTT	CASSYGNTEAFF
TRBV19	TRBJ1-1	NA	NA	TGTGCCAGTAGTATCGACGGGTATACTGAAGCTTTCTTT	CASSIDGYTEAFF
TRBV11-2	TRBJ2-2	NA	NA	TGTGCCAGCAGCTTAGCTGTCGGGTGGGACACCGGGGAGCTGTTTTTT	CASSLAVGWDTGELFF
TRBV27	TRBJ2-7	TRBD2	NA	TGTGCCAGCAGTTCTATGGGGGGGTGGGCCTACGAGCAGTACTTC	CASSSMGGWAYEQYF
TRBV7-9	TRBJ2-1	TRBD2	NA	TGTGCCAGCAGCACCCGGGTAGGCGGGAGCGGCGAGCAGTTCTTC	CASSTRVGGSGEQFF
TRBV2	TRBJ1-5	TRBD1	NA	TGTGCCAGCAATCCTCCTGACAGGGTAGGACATCAGCCCCAGCATTTT	CASNPPDRVGHQPQHF
TRBV7-9	TRBJ1-4	NA	once	TGTGCCAGCGGCCACGGGGGGCAGGGAAGTACGACTAATGAAAAACTGTTTTTT	CASGHGGQGSTTNEKLFF
TRBV4-1	TRBJ2-5	NA	NA	TGCGCCAGCAGCCTCGGGGGAGCGGCGACCCAGTACTTC	CASSLGGAATQYF
TRBV10-2	TRBJ1-5	TRBD1	NA	TGCGCCAGCAGGCTGGGACAGGGGCGAAATCAGCCCCAGCATTTT	CASRLGQGRNQPQHF
TRBV5-1	TRBJ2-7	TRBD2	NA	TGCGCCAGCAGCTTTGCGGGAGGGCACGAGCAGTACTTC	CASSFAGGHEQYF
TRBV12-5	TRBJ2-7	NA	NA	TGTGCTAGTGGGACCCAGGGGGGTTTCGACGAGCAGTACTTC	CASGTQGGFDEQYF
TRBV27	TRBJ2-1	NA	NA	TGTGCCAGCAGTTTAGGGGAACCCTACAATGAGCAGTTCTTC	CASSLGEPYNEQFF
TRBV19	TRBJ2-7	NA	medium-sized	TGTGCCAGTAGTATCGGGGGACAAGCCTACGAGCAGTACTTC	CASSIGGQAYEQYF
TRBV4-2	TRBJ1-3	NA	NA	TGTGCCAGCAGCCCGACACCGAGCTCTGGAAACACCATATATTTT	CASSPTPSSGNTIYF
TRBV27	TRBJ2-1	NA	NA	TGTGCCAGCAGTCAACTACTGGGTGGAGGGAGGAATGAGCAGTTCTTC	CASSQLLGGGRNEQFF
TRBV7-9	TRBJ1-2	NA	NA	TGTGCCAGCAGCTCTCTAACGGGGACGGACTACTATGGCTACACCTTC	CASSSLTGTDYYGYTF
TRBV6-6	TRBJ1-1	TRBD1	NA	TGTGCCAGCGGCGGGACAGGGGGGGACACTGAAGCTTTCTTT	CASGGTGGDTEAFF
TRBV15	TRBJ2-5	NA	once	TGTGCCACCAGCAGAGATATTCGGCTAGCCCAGTACTTC	CATSRDIRLAQYF
TRBV28	TRBJ2-7	TRBD2	medium-sized	TGTGCCAGCAGTTTATCGACTAGCGGGAGGGGCGAGCAGTACTTC	CASSLSTSGRGEQYF
TRBV5-4	TRBJ1-2	NA	NA	TGTGCCAGCAGCCAATTCCGGGACAATCGTCATTTTGGCTACACCTTC	CASSQFRDNRHFGYTF
TRBV4-3	TRBJ2-3	TRBD2	NA	TGCGCCAGCAGCCTTGACCTAGCGGGAGGGATCTCTCACACAGATACGCAGTATTTT	CASSLDLAGGISHTDTQYF
TRBV4-1	TRBJ1-1	NA	NA	TGCGCCAGCAGCCTTCAAAGGGGGGACCTAAACACTGAAGCTTTCTTT	CASSLQRGDLNTEAFF